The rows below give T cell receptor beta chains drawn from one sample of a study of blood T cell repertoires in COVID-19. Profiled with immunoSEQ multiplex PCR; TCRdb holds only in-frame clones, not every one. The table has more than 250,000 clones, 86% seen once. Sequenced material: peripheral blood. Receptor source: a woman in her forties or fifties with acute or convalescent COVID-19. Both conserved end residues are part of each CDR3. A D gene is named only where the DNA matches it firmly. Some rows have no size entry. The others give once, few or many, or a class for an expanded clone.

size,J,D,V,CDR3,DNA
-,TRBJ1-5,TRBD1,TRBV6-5,CASSPQGGGGQPQHF,TGTGCCAGCAGCCCACAGGGGGGGGGCGGTCAGCCCCAGCATTTT
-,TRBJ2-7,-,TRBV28,CASSETRYEQYF,TGTGCCAGCAGTGAGACTAGATACGAGCAGTACTTC
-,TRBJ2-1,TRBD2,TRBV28,CASSWGLEVGEQFF,TGTGCCAGCAGTTGGGGACTAGAGGTCGGTGAGCAGTTCTTC
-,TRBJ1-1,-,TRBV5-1,CASMEAPETEAFF,TGCGCCAGCATGGAGGCGCCAGAGACTGAAGCTTTCTTT
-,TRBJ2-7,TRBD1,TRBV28,CASRTGGYEQYF,TGTGCCAGCAGGACAGGGGGCTACGAGCAGTACTTC
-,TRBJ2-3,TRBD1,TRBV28,CASSFLQGEVDTQYF,TGTGCCAGCAGTTTCCTACAGGGGGAGGTAGATACGCAGTATTTT
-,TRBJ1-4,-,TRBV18,CASSPPTLNEKLFF,TGTGCCAGCTCACCACCGACACTTAATGAAAAACTGTTTTTT
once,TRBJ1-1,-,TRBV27,CASNQGTEAFF,TGTGCCAGTAACCAAGGGACAGAAGCTTTCTTT
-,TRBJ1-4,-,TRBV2,CASREGLSNEKLFF,TGTGCCAGCAGGGAGGGGCTGTCTAATGAAAAACTGTTTTTT
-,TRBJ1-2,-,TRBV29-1,CSVEVNSRYGYTF,TGCAGCGTTGAGGTCAACAGCCGATATGGCTACACCTTC
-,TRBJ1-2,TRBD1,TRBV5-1,CASSTSGGDYGYTF,TGCGCCAGCTCCACCTCAGGGGGCGACTATGGCTACACCTTC
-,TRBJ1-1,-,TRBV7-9,CASSPTGPLPAFF,TGTGCCAGCAGCCCCACAGGGCCTCTTCCAGCTTTCTTT
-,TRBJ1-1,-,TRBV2,CASSQQGNTEAFF,TGTGCCAGCAGTCAACAGGGGAACACTGAAGCTTTCTTT
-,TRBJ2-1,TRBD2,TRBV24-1,CATSDNTWTSGRSEQFF,TGTGCCACCAGTGATAATACCTGGACTAGCGGGAGGTCTGAGCAGTTCTTC
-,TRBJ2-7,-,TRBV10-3,CAISEVEGRNYEQYF,TGTGCCATCAGTGAAGTGGAGGGCCGAAACTACGAGCAGTACTTC
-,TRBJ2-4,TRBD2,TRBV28,CASTQPGGDWLGNIQYF,TGTGCCAGCACTCAGCCGGGGGGAGATTGGTTGGGTAACATTCAGTACTTC
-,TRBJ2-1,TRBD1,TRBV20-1,CSVGGQEQFF,TGCAGTGTTGGGGGACAGGAGCAGTTCTTC
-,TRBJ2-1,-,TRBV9,CASSAHLVGEQFF,TGTGCCAGCAGCGCCCACCTAGTGGGTGAGCAGTTCTTC
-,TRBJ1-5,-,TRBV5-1,CASSPEGGGLNQPQHF,TGCGCCAGCAGCCCTGAGGGGGGGGGCCTCAATCAGCCCCAGCATTTT
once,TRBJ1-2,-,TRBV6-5,CASSLQGGGYTF,TGTGCCAGCAGTCTCCAGGGAGGAGGCTACACCTTC
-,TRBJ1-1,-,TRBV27,CASSLSIQGSKTEAFF,TGTGCCAGCAGTTTATCGATTCAGGGTAGTAAAACTGAAGCTTTCTTT
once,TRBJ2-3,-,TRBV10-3,CATYQGGTDTQYF,TGTGCCACGTACCAAGGGGGCACAGATACGCAGTATTTT
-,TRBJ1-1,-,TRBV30,CAWSVLTGTEAFF,TGTGCCTGGAGTGTTCTCACGGGCACTGAAGCTTTCTTT
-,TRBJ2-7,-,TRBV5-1,CASSFDQSYEQYF,TGCGCCAGCAGCTTCGATCAGTCTTACGAGCAGTACTTC
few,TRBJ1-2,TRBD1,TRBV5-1,CASSLWDSPPLGYGYTF,TGCGCCAGCAGCTTGTGGGACAGTCCCCCTCTGGGCTATGGCTACACCTTC
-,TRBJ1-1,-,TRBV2,CASNQDTMNTEAFF,TGTGCCAGCAACCAAGACACCATGAACACTGAAGCTTTCTTT
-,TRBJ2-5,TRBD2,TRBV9,CASSVVATSGMTQYF,TGTGCCAGCAGCGTAGTCGCGACTAGCGGAATGACCCAGTACTTC
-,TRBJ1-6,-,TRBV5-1,CASSLARSSYNSPLHF,TGCGCCAGCAGCTTGGCGAGGAGCTCCTATAATTCACCCCTCCACTTT
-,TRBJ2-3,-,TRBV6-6,CASSYPREDSTDTQYF,TGTGCCAGCAGTTACCCCAGGGAGGATAGCACAGATACGCAGTATTTT
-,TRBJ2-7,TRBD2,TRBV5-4,CASSWGGSYEQYF,TGTGCCAGCAGCTGGGGGGGGAGCTACGAGCAGTACTTC
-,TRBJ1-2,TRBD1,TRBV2,CASSGVGQGNYGYTF,TGTGCCAGCAGTGGCGTGGGACAGGGAAACTATGGCTACACCTTC
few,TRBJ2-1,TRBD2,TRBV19,CASSKTSGRFLPKTYNEQFF,TGTGCCAGTAGTAAGACTAGCGGGAGGTTCCTACCAAAGACCTACAATGAGCAGTTCTTC
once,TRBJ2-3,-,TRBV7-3,CASSWTLTDTQYF,TGTGCCAGCAGCTGGACTCTCACAGATACGCAGTATTTT
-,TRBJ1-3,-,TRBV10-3,CATTPSSGNTIYF,TGTGCCACCACGCCTAGCTCTGGAAACACCATATATTTT
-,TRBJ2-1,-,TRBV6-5,CASSYTGLFSYNEQFF,TGTGCCAGCAGTTACACAGGGTTGTTCAGCTACAATGAGCAGTTCTTC
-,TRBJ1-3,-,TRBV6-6,CASRGTLSGNTIYF,TGTGCCAGCAGAGGGACACTCTCTGGAAACACCATATATTTT
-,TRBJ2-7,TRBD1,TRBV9,CASSVLQGPPYEQYF,TGTGCCAGCAGCGTGCTACAGGGGCCCCCTTACGAGCAGTACTTC
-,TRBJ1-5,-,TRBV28,CASSPQNQPQHF,TGTGCCAGCAGTCCACAGAATCAGCCCCAGCATTTT
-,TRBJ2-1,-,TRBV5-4,CASSPRERDNNEQFF,TGTGCCAGCAGCCCACGGGAGAGGGATAATAATGAGCAGTTCTTC
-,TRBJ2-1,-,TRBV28,CASSLLPLYNEQFF,TGTGCCAGCAGTTTACTCCCCCTCTACAATGAGCAGTTCTTC
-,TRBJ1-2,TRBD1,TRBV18,CASSPPAWTGEAYGYTF,TGTGCCAGCTCACCACCAGCCTGGACAGGGGAGGCGTATGGCTACACCTTC
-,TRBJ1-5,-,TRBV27,CASSFSGSDQPQHF,TGTGCCAGCAGTTTTTCGGGTTCTGATCAGCCCCAGCATTTT
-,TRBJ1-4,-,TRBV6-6,CASSHRRQAWGGEKLFF,TGTGCCAGCAGTCACAGACGACAGGCTTGGGGGGGGGAAAAACTGTTTTTT
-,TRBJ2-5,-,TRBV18,CASSPVEETQYF,TGTGCCAGCTCACCCGTTGAAGAGACCCAGTACTTC
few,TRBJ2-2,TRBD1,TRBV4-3,CASSQDTGDPNTGELFF,TGCGCCAGCAGCCAAGATACAGGGGACCCGAACACCGGGGAGCTGTTTTTT
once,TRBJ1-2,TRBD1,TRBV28,CASSNEGQFDRGYTF,TGTGCCAGCAGTAACGAGGGACAGTTTGATCGAGGCTACACCTTC
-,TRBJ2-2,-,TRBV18,CASSHDQTGSNTGELFF,TGTGCCAGCTCCCACGATCAAACAGGATCGAACACCGGGGAGCTGTTTTTT
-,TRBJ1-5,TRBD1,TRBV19,CATRQGASGNQPQHF,TGTGCCACCAGGCAGGGGGCAAGTGGCAATCAGCCCCAGCATTTT
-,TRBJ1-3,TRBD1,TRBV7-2,CASSLDRGDTIYF,TGTGCCAGCAGCTTGGACAGGGGAGACACCATATATTTT
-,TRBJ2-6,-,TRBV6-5,CASKPTYSGANVLTF,TGTGCCAGCAAACCAACATACTCTGGGGCCAACGTCCTGACTTTC
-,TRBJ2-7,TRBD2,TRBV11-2,CASSLGASGTYEQYF,TGTGCCAGCAGCTTAGGTGCTAGCGGGACCTACGAGCAGTACTTC
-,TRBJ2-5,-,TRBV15,CATSRERGGVETQYF,TGTGCCACCAGCAGAGAGAGAGGAGGGGTGGAGACCCAGTACTTC
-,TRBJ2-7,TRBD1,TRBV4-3,CASSPYRGYEQYF,TGCGCCAGCAGCCCCTACAGGGGATACGAGCAGTACTTC
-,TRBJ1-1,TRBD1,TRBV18,CASSPLGRGPTEAFF,TGTGCCAGCTCACCACTCGGCAGGGGGCCCACTGAAGCTTTCTTT
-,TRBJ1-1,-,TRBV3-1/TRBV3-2,CASSRPGTRGAFF,TGTGCCAGCAGTCGTCCCGGGACTAGGGGGGCTTTCTTT
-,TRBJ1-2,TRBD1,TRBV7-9,CASSLRDRGGDGYTF,TGTGCCAGCAGCTTGCGGGACAGGGGAGGTGATGGCTACACCTTC
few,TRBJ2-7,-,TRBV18,CASSPKTDSYEQYF,TGTGCCAGCTCACCTAAGACAGACTCCTACGAGCAGTACTTC
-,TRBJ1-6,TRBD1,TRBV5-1,CASRSGQGWDSPLHF,TGCGCCAGCAGGAGCGGACAGGGCTGGGATTCACCCCTCCACTTT
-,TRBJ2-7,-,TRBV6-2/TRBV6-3,CASSRSRSYEQYF,TGTGCCAGCAGTAGGTCCAGGTCCTACGAGCAGTACTTC
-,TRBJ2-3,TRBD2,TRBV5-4,CASSLAGGGTDTQYF,TGTGCCAGCAGCCTAGCGGGAGGGGGTACAGATACGCAGTATTTT